These 12 T cell receptor beta chains were all obtained from the same sample, sequenced in a study of PD-L1 blockade in urothelial cancer. Indicated time point: pretreatment peripheral blood. TCRdb's copy holds only in-frame clones and misses some; the assay was immunoSEQ multiplex PCR. There are approximately 41,000 clones in the sample; 70% to 90% occur only once, and approximately 16% lies in the top ten. The source material was PBMCs, sampled around atezolizumab (anti-PD-L1) treatment. These receptors came from a man older than 75 with urothelial cancer.

CDR3 coding DNA: TGTGCCAGCAGCTTAGGGAGTTCCGGGAGCTCTGGAAACACCATATATTTT. Its translation is CASSLGSSGSSGNTIYF. The V gene is TRBV7-2, the J gene TRBJ1-3; D is undetermined. The germline CDR1 and CDR2 sequences are SGHTA and FQGNSA. The CDR3 has 17 amino acids. V lost 1 base, J lost 0 bases, and 13 bases lay in between.

The rearrangement uses TRBV7-2 and TRBJ1-1, with 7 nucleotides matching TRBD1. CDR3 size: 16 residues. Germline values: CDR1 SGHTA, CDR2 FQGNSA. The trim removed 6 bases at V and 5 bases at J, leaving 15 bases unmatched. The CDR3, as DNA: TGTGCCAGCAGGCGATCACCCGGGACAGAACGAACTGAAGCTTTCTTT. Translated, it gives CASRRSPGTERTEAFF.

The chain links TRBV29-1 to TRBJ1-4, with D tentatively TRBD1 (5 bases). Trimming left V 7 bases short and J 5 bases short, with 14 bases between. Germline V CDR1 and CDR2: SQVTM, ANQGSEA. This CDR3 contains 13 residues. The CDR3 DNA sequence: TGCAGCGGGATAGACAGATTCAATGAAAAACTGTTTTTT. It specifies CSGIDRFNEKLFF.

This rearrangement joins TRBV28 to TRBJ2-7, with D possibly matching TRBD2 (5 bases). This CDR3 is 15 amino acids long. The germline CDR1 and CDR2 sequences are MDHEN and SYDVKM. Trimming pared 7 bases from V and 2 bases from J, leaving 18 bases between. The CDR3 DNA is TGTGCCAGCACGTCCCCCCGGGGTCTCGCCTACGAGCAGTACTTC. This codes for CASTSPRGLAYEQYF.

This chain links TRBV27 with TRBJ2-7, with 10 bases fitting TRBD1. Germline V CDR1 and CDR2: MNHEY, SMNVEV (reference sequence). The CDR3 length is 15 residues. V dropped 2 bases and J dropped 3; count of bases not matched to a gene: 4. DNA of the CDR3: TGTGCCAGCAGTTTACAGGGACAGGGGATCTACGAGCAGTACTTC. Translated: CASSLQGQGIYEQYF.

The rearrangement links TRBV2 to TRBJ1-5, with D uncertain. Trimming took off 6 bases at V and 2 bases at J, with 17 bases between the two ends. Germline CDR1 reads SNHLY; CDR2 reads FYNNEI. The CDR3 extends over 16 amino acids. The CDR3 sequence: CASSPNRDLGNQPQHF. Here the CDR3 DNA reads TGTGCCAGCAGCCCGAATAGAGACCTAGGCAATCAGCCCCAGCATTTT. The whole variable domain, filled in from reference TRBV2 and TRBJ1-5, reads EPEVTQTPSHQVTQMGQEVILRCVPISNHLYFYWYRQILGQKVEFLVSFYNNEISEKSEIFDDQFSVERPDGSNFTLKIRSTKLEDSAMYFCASSPNRDLGNQPQHFGDGTRLSIL.

The chain joins TRBV29-1 to TRBJ2-3, with D possibly being TRBD1 (5 bases). V was pared by 3 bases and J by 0 bases, with 10 bases between. Germline V gene data show CDR1 as SQVTM and CDR2 as ANQGSEA. The CDR3 runs 14 residues. The CDR3 DNA is TGCAGCGTTGAGTCGGACACAAGCACAGATACGCAGTATTTT. Protein: CSVESDTSTDTQYF.

In its sample, this clone was seen once. The genes are TRBV30 and TRBJ2-7; TRBD1 agrees at 7 bases. The CDR3 totals 13 residues. CDR1 and CDR2 from the germline V gene are GTSNPN and SVGIG (reference sequence). V shed 4 bases and J 4 bases; nucleotides not matched to a gene: 7. CDR3: CAWNRGPTYEQYF. In DNA form, the CDR3 reads TGTGCCTGGAACAGGGGCCCGACTTACGAGCAGTACTTC. The full variable domain, with the rest looked up from reference TRBV30 and TRBJ2-7, is SQTIHQWPATLVQPVGSPLSLECTVEGTSNPNLYWYRQAAGRGLQLLFYSVGIGQISSEVPQNLSASRPQDRQFILSSKKLLLSDSGFYLCAWNRGPTYEQYFGPGTRLTVT.

The V call is TRBV19, the J call TRBJ2-7; no clear D. In germline, CDR1 is LNHDA, CDR2 SQIVND (reference sequence). Trimming pared 4 bases from V and 6 bases from J, leaving 7 bases between. The CDR3 is made up of 11 amino acids. CDR3 protein: CASSSLGEQYF. For the CDR3, the DNA is TGTGCCAGTAGTAGCCTAGGCGAGCAGTACTTC.

The J gene is TRBJ1-1, the V gene TRBV25-1; D might be TRBD1 (5 bases). The V end was cut by 3 bases, the J end by 4 bases, with 12 bases between. Germline-derived CDR1 and CDR2 are MGHDK and SYGVNS. CDR3 length: 14 residues. DNA for the CDR3: TGTGCCAGCAGTGATTCGGGGGGATCCACTGAAGCTTTCTTT. Translating gives CASSDSGGSTEAFF.

The chain carries TRBV21-1 and TRBJ1-1; no check of the table's D call, TRBD1, against the DNA was made. TRBV21-1 is a pseudogene locus. The CDR3 length is 13 residues. Here the CDR3 DNA reads TGTGCCAGCCACAGGGTCGTGAACACTGAAGCTTTCTTT. It yields the protein CASHRVVNTEAFF.

This rearrangement joins TRBV27 to TRBJ1-5, with no clear D. Trimming shortened V by 5 bases and J by 5 bases, and 19 bases separated the two germline ends. CDR3 length: 16 residues. Germline V lookup: CDR1 MNHEY, CDR2 SMNVEV (reference sequence). In DNA form, the CDR3 reads TGTGCCAGCAGTCTCGACCCCCGAGGAGCAGATCAGCCCCAGCATTTT. The encoded protein is CASSLDPRGADQPQHF.